This entry lists 5 T cell receptor beta chains sequenced from one sample in a study of cytomegalovirus exposure and HLA in healthy donors. This PCR relied on a set of 60 Vbeta primers and 13 Jbeta primers. Generated by immunoSEQ multiplex PCR, the TCRdb table keeps only in-frame clones and is missing some. The sample's table shows approximately 150,000 clones. The specimen sequenced was PBMCs. These receptors originate from a woman in her fifties or sixties in good health and CMV-seronegative.

The rearrangement joins TRBV7-9 to TRBJ2-3; 10 bases align to TRBD2. This CDR3 has 16 residues. The germline gives CDR1 SEHNR, CDR2 FQNEAQ (reference sequence). J gave up 4 bases and V 1 base, and 5 bases lay outside the gene matches. The CDR3 DNA sequence: TGTGCCAGCAGCTTAGACGTAGCGGGGGGCCCAGATACGCAGTATTTT. Protein product: CASSLDVAGGPDTQYF.

The chain couples TRBV13 to TRBJ1-1; 7 nucleotides line up with TRBD1. The length of the CDR3 is 16 residues. Germline-derived CDR1 and CDR2 are PRHDT and FYEKMQ (reference sequence). The V and J ends lost 3 bases and 0 bases, in that order; junction bases with no gene match: 7. This CDR3 reads CASSFEGQLMNTEAFF. The CDR3 DNA follows: TGTGCCAGCAGCTTTGAGGGACAGCTAATGAACACTGAAGCTTTCTTT.

The chain combines TRBV6-5 with TRBJ2-2; TRBD1 is a possible D gene (6 bases). Per the germline V gene, CDR1 is MNHEY and CDR2 is SVGAGI. V shed 0 bases and J shed 5 bases, with 10 bases lying between them. The CDR3 loop spans 15 amino acids. The CDR3 coding sequence is TGTGCCAGCAGTTACTCGGGGGCGCGGACCGGGGAGCTGTTTTTT. It encodes CASSYSGARTGELFF.

The chain recombines TRBV7-6 with TRBJ1-2; D is undetermined. The V end was cut by 1 base, the J end by 6 bases, with 9 bases between. The length of the CDR3 is 13 residues. Germline CDR1 and CDR2: SGHVS and FNYEAQ. The CDR3 DNA follows: TGTGCCAGCAGCTTAGGGCAGTTCGATGGCTACACCTTC. Its translation: CASSLGQFDGYTF.

This chain joins TRBV27 and TRBJ2-7; TRBD1 might be the D (6 bases). The germline V and J ends were trimmed by 5 bases and 6 bases, with 14 bases remaining between them. Germline-derived CDR1 and CDR2 are MNHEY and SMNVEV (reference sequence). This CDR3 is built from 13 residues. CDR3 sequence (DNA): TGTGCCAGCAGTCCGGGACATCTCGGCGAGCAGTACTTC. Translation gives CASSPGHLGEQYF.